The 21 T cell receptor beta chains presented below share a single source sample, sequenced in a study of a mutant IDH1 vaccine in newly diagnosed glioma (dated by TCRdb to the early 2020s). The time point label corresponds to: baseline, week 1 (first vaccination visit). This specimen's treatment or condition label, interpreted: pre-vaccination baseline after standard-of-care therapy. The library was produced with the immunoSEQ multiplex PCR assay. This immuneACCESS table, as held by TCRdb, lists in-frame sequences with V and J called but not all clones. Of the missing ones, under half trace to an unresolved V gene in checked studies; the others have no known cause. The sample records 60,000 to 75,000 clones, about 83% of which are singletons. Of the sample, roughly 4.4% is held by the ten largest clones. The sample consisted of peripheral blood mononuclear cells (PBMCs), taken from a glioma patient treated with radiotherapy, temozolomide or both. The receptors derive from a woman under 30 with glioma. Some clones in this sample may be carry-over from other donors' samples.

This rearrangement joins TRBV4-2 to TRBJ2-7, with D unresolved. The length of the CDR3 is 16 residues. V lost 0 bases to trimming and J lost 3 bases, with 15 bases between them. Looked up from germline, CDR1 is LGHNA and CDR2 is YNFKEQ. CDR3 sequence reads: CASSQDATASHYEQYF. In DNA, the CDR3 is TGTGCCAGCAGCCAAGATGCGACTGCATCCCACTACGAGCAGTACTTC.

This clone turned up a few times. The rearrangement links TRBV7-9 to TRBJ2-7; D tentatively fits TRBD1 or TRBD2 (6 bases each). The CDR3 covers 16 residues. V was clipped by 6 bases and J by 1 base, with 19 bases between them. In germline, CDR1 is SEHNR, CDR2 FQNEAQ (reference sequence). The CDR3 reads CASSGIQRRGSYEQYF. The CDR3 coding sequence is TGTGCCAGCAGTGGAATACAGAGGAGGGGGTCCTACGAGCAGTACTTC.

V is TRBV25-1 and J is TRBJ2-3; 10 bases are a match to TRBD2. J was trimmed by 12 bases and V by 3 bases; bases with no gene match: 9. Looked up from germline, CDR1 is MGHDK and CDR2 is SYGVNS. The CDR3 sequence is 14 residues long. CDR3 sequence: CASSEAASGGVQYF. CDR3 DNA sequence: TGTGCCAGCAGTGAGGCTGCTAGCGGGGGTGTACAGTATTTT. The full variable domain, its missing parts supplied by reference TRBV25-1 and TRBJ2-3, is EADIYQTPRYLVIGTGKKITLECSQTMGHDKMYWYQQDPGMELHLIHYSYGVNSTEKGDLSSESTVSRIRTEHFPLTLESARPSHTSQYLCASSEAASGGVQYFGPGTRLTVL.

This clone appeared a single time. CDR3 region: CASSYSMSRGSYTF. The CDR3 region has the DNA TGTGCCAGCAGTTACTCGATGTCCCGGGGTAGCTACACCTTC. The chain has TRBV6-5 and TRBJ1-2; no clear D gene. There are 14 residues in the CDR3. V was shortened by 0 bases and J by 9 bases, with 14 bases between the two germline ends. In germline, CDR1 is MNHEY, CDR2 SVGAGI.

The chain has TRBV29-1 and TRBJ1-1, with D hard to call. The CDR3 contains 12 residues. V lost 6 bases to trimming and J lost 4 bases, with 12 bases between them. Germline V gene data show CDR1 as SQVTM and CDR2 as ANQGSEA. The CDR3: CSVSSGGTEAFF. The CDR3 DNA follows: TGCAGCGTGTCCTCTGGAGGCACTGAAGCTTTCTTT. Full variable domain (rest looked up from reference TRBV29-1 and TRBJ1-1): SAVISQKPSRDICQRGTSLTIQCQVDSQVTMMFWYRQQPGQSLTLIATANQGSEATYESGFVIDKFPISRPNLTFSTLTVSNMSPEDSSIYLCSVSSGGTEAFFGQGTRLTVV.

V is TRBV4-3 and J is TRBJ2-1; a weak D match, TRBD2 (5 bases). Germline V gene lookup returns CDR1 LGHNA and CDR2 YSLEER. The CDR3 runs 13 residues. Trimming shortened V by 4 bases and J by 10 bases, and 14 bases separated the two germline ends. CDR3 amino acids: CASSPVSGYEQFF. The CDR3 DNA is TGCGCCAGCAGCCCAGTTTCGGGGTACGAGCAGTTCTTC.

This rearrangement joins TRBV6-1 to TRBJ1-1; a weak D match, TRBD1 (5 bases). The CDR3 spans 13 residues. Trimming left V 2 bases short and J 5 bases short, with 9 bases between. Germline V gene lookup returns CDR1 MNHNS and CDR2 SASEGT. The CDR3 nucleotides read TGTGCCAGCAGTGAACCAGGGTCTACTGAAGCTTTCTTT. It specifies CASSEPGSTEAFF.

This clone was recorded a few times. The rearrangement links TRBV12-5 to TRBJ1-3; 7 bases are a match to TRBD1. This CDR3 contains 15 residues. V dropped 1 base and J dropped 4; count of bases not matched to a gene: 4. In germline, CDR1 is LGHNT, CDR2 FRNRAP. The CDR3 sequence is CASGLARGLGNTIYF. The CDR3, as DNA: TGTGCTAGTGGTTTGGCGAGGGGGCTCGGAAACACCATATATTTT.

The chain combines TRBV4-1 with TRBJ2-3; 9 bases fit TRBD2. V lost 0 bases and J lost 1; bases outside the gene matches: 5. CDR3 length equals 17 residues. Germline CDR1 is MGHRA and CDR2 is YSYEKL. CDR3 residues: CASSQENRLAGTDTQYF. DNA of the CDR3: TGCGCCAGCAGCCAAGAAAACCGACTAGCGGGCACAGATACGCAGTATTTT.

The CDR3: CAWTRDRAGYTF. CDR3 coding DNA: TGTGCCTGGACCCGGGACAGGGCTGGCTACACCTTC. This rearrangement joins TRBV30 to TRBJ1-2, with 9 bases fitting TRBD1. The CDR3 is 12 residues long. Germline V gene data show CDR1 as GTSNPN and CDR2 as SVGIG (reference sequence). V shed 4 bases, J shed 7 bases, and the junction held 4 bases outside the gene matches. The whole variable domain, remainder taken from reference TRBV30 and TRBJ1-2, is SQTIHQWPATLVQPVGSPLSLECTVEGTSNPNLYWYRQAAGRGLQLLFYSVGIGQISSEVPQNLSASRPQDRQFILSSKKLLLSDSGFYLCAWTRDRAGYTFGSGTRLTVV.

This clone was seen just once. The chain couples TRBV11-3 to TRBJ2-5; no clear D gene. This CDR3 is 14 amino acids long. The V and J ends lost 5 bases and 5 bases respectively, with 15 bases between them. Germline V gives CDR1 SGHNT, CDR2 YENEEA. Written as DNA, the CDR3 is TGTGCCAGCAGCCCCGGCCGGGCTGAGGAGACCCAGTACTTC. It encodes CASSPGRAEETQYF. Combining the CDR3 with reference TRBV11-3 and TRBJ2-5 gives the whole variable domain EAGVVQSPRYKIIEKKQPVAFWCNPISGHNTLYWYLQNLGQGPELLIRYENEEAVDDSQLPKDRFSAERLKGVDSTLKIQPAELGDSAVYLCASSPGRAEETQYFGPGTRLLVL.

This chain links TRBV5-1 with TRBJ1-1, with D perhaps TRBD1 (5 bases). The CDR3 loop spans 14 amino acids. V was trimmed by 3 bases and J by 3 bases, leaving 12 bases between them. Germline-derived CDR1 and CDR2 are SGHRS and YFSETQ. The DNA for the CDR3 is TGCGCCAGCAGCTGGGGGGGTGGGCACACTGAAGCTTTCTTT. This translates into CASSWGGGHTEAFF.

The chain is built from TRBV19 and TRBJ1-2, with 8 bases identical to TRBD1. From germline, CDR1 is LNHDA and CDR2 SQIVND (reference sequence). The CDR3 has 15 amino acids. The junction had 7 bases not matched to a gene; V was cut back by 2 bases and J by 5 bases. DNA of the CDR3: TGTGCCAGTAGTATAATCAGGGGGCAGGGATATGGCTACACCTTC. Translating gives CASSIIRGQGYGYTF.

The genes are TRBV27 and TRBJ1-1; 7 nucleotides match TRBD1. The V segment lost 1 base and the J segment 5 bases; nucleotides outside the gene matches: 13. Germline V gives CDR1 MNHEY, CDR2 SMNVEV (reference sequence). This CDR3 region has 17 residues. This chain's CDR3 is CASSLLGNRGSKTEAFF. The DNA of the CDR3 is TGTGCCAGCAGTTTATTGGGGAACAGGGGATCTAAGACTGAAGCTTTCTTT.

V usage is TRBV27 and J usage is TRBJ2-7, with D tentatively TRBD1 (5 bases). Per the germline V gene, CDR1 is MNHEY and CDR2 is SMNVEV (reference sequence). The CDR3 covers 14 residues. Trimming removed 6 bases at V and 5 bases at J, with 17 bases between. The DNA for the CDR3 is TGTGCCAGCAGCTGGGTTAGGGGTGGCAACGAGCAGTACTTC. Amino acid sequence: CASSWVRGGNEQYF.

This clone has only one observation. The chain has TRBV10-1 and TRBJ2-7; no definite D call. The V gene lost 5 bases and the J gene lost 3 bases, with 8 bases spanning the gap. The CDR3 sequence is 12 residues long. Germline V gives CDR1 WNHNN, CDR2 SYGVQD (reference sequence). DNA for the CDR3: TGCGCCAGCAGTCCTAGTGGCTACGAGCAGTACTTC. This sequence encodes CASSPSGYEQYF.

The CDR3: CASSISGETQYF. In DNA, the CDR3 is TGTGCCAGCAGTATATCAGGGGAGACCCAGTACTTC. V usage is TRBV6-5 and J usage is TRBJ2-5, with D perhaps TRBD1 (5 bases). CDR1 is MNHEY, CDR2 SVGAGI, per germline. The CDR3 covers 12 residues. V lost 5 bases and J lost 5, with 9 bases in between.

The V and J genes are TRBV5-8 and TRBJ2-1, with D possibly being TRBD1 (6 bases). V lost 5 bases and J 12 bases, leaving 18 bases between the germline ends. The CDR3 has 13 residues. Germline assignment: CDR1 SGHTS and CDR2 YDEGEE. The DNA for the CDR3 is TGTGCCAGCAGGCCACAGGGCTCCAAGGGGCAGTTCTTC. Its protein product is CASRPQGSKGQFF.

CDR3: CASRSDREVGQPQHF. In nucleotides, the CDR3 is TGTGCCAGCAGATCCGACAGGGAGGTCGGACAGCCCCAGCATTTT. The chain combines TRBV7-2 with TRBJ1-5; 7 bases are a match to TRBD1. Germline lookup yields CDR1 SGHTA and CDR2 FQGNSA. Unmatched junction bases numbered 12, after V lost 6 bases and J lost 7 bases. The CDR3 loop spans 15 amino acids.

This rearrangement joins TRBV27 to TRBJ1-1; tentative D call: TRBD1 (6 bases). Germline values: CDR1 MNHEY, CDR2 SMNVEV (reference sequence). The CDR3 covers 14 residues. CDR3 nucleotide sequence: TGTGTCGTACTAGGGGGGAGGGCGAACACTGAAGCTTTCTTT. Protein product: CVVLGGRANTEAFF.

V is TRBV2 and J is TRBJ1-5; TRBD1 is a possible D gene (6 bases). CDR1 is SNHLY and CDR2 is FYNNEI in the germline V gene. CDR3 length equals 13 residues. The V end was cut by 3 bases, the J end by 5 bases, with 8 bases between. In nucleotides, the CDR3 is TGTGCCAGCAGTGACCAGGGGCATCAGCCCCAGCATTTT. This gives the protein CASSDQGHQPQHF.